The T cell receptor beta chain described here comes from a study of breast tumors, draining lymph nodes, adjacent tissues (TCRdb year 2016). Notes on the research overall: In breast cancer patients, the study compared the TCR beta repertoires of tumor, adjacent nontumor tissue and axillary lymph nodes. The study aimed to assess the relationships and possible T-cell exchange between tumor, surrounding tissue and draining lymph node repertoires in human breast cancer. Findings and caveats that apply to the study as a whole: Tumor T-cell repertoires showed less diversity than lymph node repertoires and more diversity than nontumor tissue repertoires, and tumor T-cell repertoires showed preferential V and J gene usage. The data were considered consistent with the idea that most tumor T cells come from the lymph node and then expand in tumor tissue. The study presented the conclusion that tumor T cells originate in lymph nodes as consistent with a hypothesis, not as something directly demonstrated. Tumor and nontumor tissue repertoires were found to be significantly more similar in luminal-like than in basal-like breast cancer.

The instrument was an Illumina HiSeq 2000. Multiplex PCR amplification was used to build the TCR beta chain libraries. The amplified TCR beta chain products were analyzed by high-throughput sequencing. Using fastp at Q25 and MiXCR, TCRdb reprocessed the public reads and kept productive beta chains. Rows with a matching CDR3 protein are joined into one entry that keeps the most common DNA and genes. The table for this sample lists approximately 140,000 distinct CDR3 sequences; approximately 32% of them were counted only once. The leading ten clones occupy around 2.3% of the sample. The CDR3 has 12 amino acids, counting the end cysteine and phenylalanine. Only the CDR3 portion is preserved as DNA: 36 bases, with reading frame beginning at the first base. CDR1 is given as SQVTM and CDR2 as ANQGSEA, both from the germline V gene. The V and J ends are trimmed by 4 bases and 2 bases, leaving 6 bases between them.

Lymph node samples came from the axillary draining lymph nodes of breast cancer patients. This clonotype was observed many times. Which antigen it targets is not known. Per-base qualities were not stored, and no clone one base away is much larger. The sequence derives from a female donor with breast cancer. Some clones in this sample may be carry-over from other donors' samples. In this chain, TRBV29-1 is recombined with TRBJ1-3; the D gene identity is not certain. The material sequenced was axillary lymph node tissue. The DNA sequence is as follows: TGCAGCGTTGTTGGGGCTGGAAACACCATATATTTT. Translation gives CSVVGAGNTIYF.